The 18 T cell receptor beta chains presented below share a single source sample, sequenced in a study of T cell responses to AZD1222 COVID-19 vaccine (dated by TCRdb to the early 2020s). The method behind the library was the immunoSEQ multiplex PCR assay. The clones in this table, taken by TCRdb from immuneACCESS, are in-frame only. Not every clone is retained; where verified, under half of the shortfall comes from an unresolved V gene, and the cause of the rest is unknown. This sample comprises 140,000 to 150,000 clones, around 91% of them detected only once. The ten largest clones take up roughly 5.5% of the sample. Reading the label with the study, this specimen's time point is: baseline before first vaccination. The specimen comprised peripheral blood, sampled on day 0 of AZD1222 vaccination. The receptors derive from an adult in good health.

The chain joins TRBV27 to TRBJ1-6; D might be TRBD1 (6 bases). The CDR3 covers 17 residues. V dropped 5 bases and J dropped 5 bases, with 19 bases sitting between them. CDR1 and CDR2 from the germline V gene are MNHEY and SMNVEV (reference sequence). CDR3 in DNA: TGTGCCAGCAGTCCCCTACAGGGCGCGGTGGATAATTCACCCCTCCACTTT. Protein: CASSPLQGAVDNSPLHF.

V and J are TRBV5-1 and TRBJ2-3; D gene ambiguous. Trimming pared 4 bases from V and 3 bases from J, leaving 12 bases between. This CDR3 contains 14 residues. Germline V gives CDR1 SGHRS, CDR2 YFSETQ. This CDR3 reads CASSPPAGTDTQYF. As DNA, the CDR3 is TGCGCCAGCAGCCCGCCTGCCGGGACAGATACGCAGTATTTT.

V usage is TRBV4-1 and J usage is TRBJ2-7; D is unclear. The V end was cut by 4 bases, the J end by 7 bases, with 14 bases between. The CDR3 has 13 residues. Germline V gene sequence: CDR1 MGHRA, CDR2 YSYEKL. The CDR3 DNA reads as TGCGCCAGCAGCCCCTCTACCTTGGGGGAGCAGTACTTC. Its translation: CASSPSTLGEQYF.

The chain uses TRBV28 and TRBJ1-3; no reliable D call. The CDR3 length is 13 residues. With 6 bases removed from V and 0 bases from J, the gap between germline ends came to 6 bases. Germline V CDR1 and CDR2: MDHEN, SYDVKM. CDR3 residues: CASRSSSGNTIYF. The CDR3 DNA reads TGTGCCAGCAGGAGTAGCTCTGGAAACACCATATATTTT.

V is TRBV7-9 and J is TRBJ1-4, with a possible D match to TRBD1 (5 bases). Germline V CDR1 and CDR2: SEHNR, FQNEAQ (reference sequence). Trimming stripped 10 bases from V and 0 bases from J, with 9 bases between. The CDR3 loop spans 13 amino acids. In DNA form, the CDR3 reads TGTGCCACGCAACAGGCAACTAATGAAAAACTGTTTTTT. This translates into CATQQATNEKLFF.

The chain couples TRBV6-4 to TRBJ2-7; D remains unclear. The V and J ends lost 7 bases and 4 bases respectively, with 2 bases between them. Germline values: CDR1 MRHNA, CDR2 SNTAGT. This CDR3 is built from 9 residues. CDR3 loop: CASMYEQYF. CDR3 nucleotides: TGTGCCAGCATGTACGAGCAGTACTTC.

The chain employs TRBV2 and TRBJ1-2; 8 nucleotides align to TRBD1. Losses at the gene ends were 6 bases for V and 8 bases for J; bases not matched to a gene: 8. The germline gives CDR1 SNHLY, CDR2 FYNNEI. This CDR3 region has 13 residues. In nucleotides, the CDR3 is TGTGCCAGCAGCGCCGGGACAGGAATCGGCTACACCTTC. The encoded protein is CASSAGTGIGYTF.

This clone appeared many times. The rearrangement joins TRBV6-5 to TRBJ2-7; 9 bases align to TRBD2. The CDR3 covers 15 residues. V lost 6 bases, J lost 3 bases, and 9 bases stayed unmatched. Germline CDR1 reads MNHEY; CDR2 reads SVGAGI. The CDR3 nucleotides are TGTGCCAGCAGCTATGGACTAGCGAGCGACTACGAGCAGTACTTC. Translating gives CASSYGLASDYEQYF.

V usage is TRBV6-5 and J usage is TRBJ1-1, with D possibly matching TRBD1 (6 bases). CDR1 is MNHEY, CDR2 SVGAGI, per germline. V lost 6 bases to trimming and J lost 6 bases, with 14 bases between them. The CDR3 extends over 13 amino acids. As DNA, the CDR3 is TGTGCCAGCAGCTTAGGGGGAGCACCTGAAGCTTTCTTT. Translated, it gives CASSLGGAPEAFF.

This chain joins TRBV11-2 and TRBJ2-3, with D perhaps TRBD2 (5 bases). This CDR3 is 17 amino acids long. Germline CDR1 is SGHAT and CDR2 is FQNNGV. V lost 2 bases, J lost 0 bases, and 15 bases lay in between. CDR3 bases: TGTGCCAGCAGCTTAAGAGACACTCGGACTAGCACAGATACGCAGTATTTT. It yields the protein CASSLRDTRTSTDTQYF.

This clone has just one count. V usage is TRBV7-9 and J usage is TRBJ2-2; D not resolved. From germline, CDR1 is SEHNR and CDR2 FQNEAQ (reference sequence). The CDR3 contains 14 residues. V was cut by 5 bases and J by 5 bases, with 12 bases left in between. The CDR3 reads CASSPMSSTGELFF. The CDR3, as DNA: TGTGCCAGCAGCCCCATGAGTAGTACCGGGGAGCTGTTTTTT.

This sequence joins TRBV4-2 and TRBJ1-1; D is unclear. The CDR3 is 13 amino acids. V shed 2 bases and J shed 4 bases, with 8 bases lying between them. Germline-derived CDR1 and CDR2 are LGHNA and YNFKEQ. The CDR3 bases are TGTGCCAGCAGCCAACTCGGCCCCACTGAAGCTTTCTTT. Translation gives CASSQLGPTEAFF.

J is TRBJ2-5 and V is TRBV28; the match to TRBD2 covers 10 bases. The ends lost 5 bases at V and 3 bases at J; junction bases unmatched: 6. The CDR3 extends over 15 amino acids. Germline CDR1 is MDHEN and CDR2 is SYDVKM. The CDR3 region has the DNA TGTGCCAGCAGTACCCGGACTAGCGGAAAAGAGACCCAGTACTTC. The encoded protein is CASSTRTSGKETQYF.

This clone was recorded a few times. Within the sample, other DNA sequences also encode this same CDR3. V is TRBV4-2 and J is TRBJ2-3; perhaps D is TRBD1 or TRBD2 (5 bases each). Trimming shortened V by 0 bases and J by 1 base, and 8 bases separated the two germline ends. The CDR3 is 15 amino acids. CDR1 and CDR2 (germline): LGHNA, YNFKEQ. In nucleotides, the CDR3 is TGTGCCAGCAGCCAAGATCGGGGCGGCACAGATACGCAGTATTTT. Amino acid sequence: CASSQDRGGTDTQYF.

The gene calls are TRBV7-6 and TRBJ2-1; D uncertain. Trimming shortened V by 2 bases and J by 0 bases, and 11 bases separated the two germline ends. CDR1 is SGHVS, CDR2 FNYEAQ, per germline. The CDR3 is made up of 16 amino acids. Here the CDR3 DNA reads TGTGCCAGCAGCTTAAACTCGCCTACCTCCTACAATGAGCAGTTCTTC. This encodes CASSLNSPTSYNEQFF.

The chain combines TRBV2 with TRBJ2-1; D possibly matches TRBD1 or TRBD2 (5 bases each). Germline CDR1 SNHLY, CDR2 FYNNEI. The V gene lost 7 bases and the J gene lost 2 bases, with 12 bases spanning the gap. The CDR3 consists of 14 residues. CDR3 nucleotides: TGTGCCAGCATGCAAGGGACGCCCTACAATGAGCAGTTCTTC. It yields the protein CASMQGTPYNEQFF.

V gene TRBV6-1 combines with J gene TRBJ2-7; no reliable D call. The CDR3 contains 11 residues. In germline, CDR1 is MNHNS, CDR2 SASEGT. V lost 1 base and J lost 7, with 5 bases in between. CDR3 bases: TGTGCCAGCAGTGAAGGCTGGGAGCAGTACTTC. Protein: CASSEGWEQYF.

The V and J genes are TRBV5-1 and TRBJ2-2; D perhaps matches TRBD1 (6 bases). This CDR3 region has 14 residues. CDR1 and CDR2 from the germline V gene are SGHRS and YFSETQ. Trimming stripped 4 bases from V and 3 bases from J, with 10 bases between. CDR3 in amino acids: CASSVTGYTGELFF. CDR3 nucleotides: TGCGCCAGCAGCGTAACAGGGTACACCGGGGAGCTGTTTTTT.